The clone carrying this TCR beta chain turned up a few times. The antigen is unknown. This sample is drawn from a study of T cell repertoires in cytomegalovirus infection. On the study more broadly: Matching HLA type, along with CMV infection, was indicated by public TCR beta signatures.

V lost 0 bases and J lost 3, with 6 bases in between. The germline V gene encodes CDR1 SGHAT and CDR2 FQNNGV. CDR3 length: 13 residues. Findings and limits, study-wide: Public TCR beta family frequency separated CMV-and-HLA carriers, including in an independent cohort. Across the ex vivo response, the dominant clonotypes were HLA-C-restricted CMV-specific TCR beta clonotypes.

TCRdb recomputed calls from the reads with MiXCR, one row per CDR3 protein. The table lists about 150,000 distinct CDR3 sequences, 17% of them singletons. V is TRBV11-2 and J is TRBJ2-7; maybe TRBD2 (5 bases). The receptor comes from a human donor in good health (CMV status not recorded). Some clones in this sample may be carry-over from other donors' samples. The sequenced sample was CD8+ T cells from PBMCs. This CDR3 is CASSLEAGYEQYF. CDR3 DNA sequence: TGTGCCAGCAGCTTAGAGGCGGGCTACGAGCAGTACTTC.